This entry features one T cell receptor beta chain sequence. The data were taken from a study of blood T cells in healthy people across ages. A second about 7 to 11 cycle PCR used barcoded and J-beta primers. MiXCR, run by TCRdb on the 5' RACE reads, gives a single entry per CDR3 protein. The sample holds 750,000 or so distinct CDR3 sequences, 25% seen once. The length of the CDR3 is 14 residues. The germline CDR1 and CDR2 sequences are SGHTA and FQGNSA. The data were also submitted as part of a second study, on T cells of mothers and their children. Per that paper: There were over 10 million TCR beta CDR3 reads from each mother and about 3 million from each child.

The TCR was taken from a boy aged 10-17 years in good health. This chain joins TRBV7-2 and TRBJ2-5; D possibly corresponds to TRBD1 (5 bases). The J call could be wrong; TRBJ2-7 is a better fit for the DNA end. Sample: blood. CDR3 loop: CASRSTVYSYEQYF. The CDR3 DNA is TGTGCCAGCAGGTCGACAGTCTACTCCTACGAGCAGTACTTC.